This paragraph reports one T cell receptor beta chain. Germline loops: CDR1 MGHRA, CDR2 YSYEKL. The CDR3 contains 15 residues. V shed 4 bases, J shed 11 bases, and the junction held 15 bases outside the gene matches. Produced via immunoSEQ multiplex PCR; TCRdb's table is partial and in-frame only. This table has 400,000 to 450,000 clones, roughly 90% appearing once. The sample is drawn from a study of blood T cell repertoires in COVID-19. Sequences were obtained from peripheral blood. This rearrangement joins TRBV4-1 to TRBJ1-1; TRBD1 matches at 8 bases. The source of this sequence is a man aged 18 to 30 with COVID-19, enrolled during active disease. DNA for the CDR3: TGCGCCAGCAGCCGCTCCGACAGGGGCGTGTTACGGGCTTTCTTT. Translating it yields CASSRSDRGVLRAFF.